A selection of T cell receptor beta chains follows, all from one sample in a study of blood T cell repertoires in COVID-19. Profiling relied on immunoSEQ multiplex PCR, and the TCRdb table lists in-frame clones only, not all of them. There are over 100,000 clones in the sample; roughly nine tenths occur only once, and around 2% lies in the top ten. Sequencing was carried out using peripheral blood. These TCRs come from a man aged 50 to 60 with active COVID-19. Both conserved end residues are part of each CDR3. Each record gives: J gene, clone size, V gene, D gene, CDR3 DNA, CDR3 protein. A D gene is named only where the DNA matches it firmly. A clone size is listed for some rows: how often the clone was seen (once, few, many), or a class if it is expanded.

j_gene: TRBJ2-2
abundance: NA
v_gene: TRBV7-9
d_gene: NA
CDR3nt: TGTGCCAGCAGCCCCCCTGGTACGGGGAAGCCCGGGGAGCTGTTTTTT
CDR3aa: CASSPPGTGKPGELFF

j_gene: TRBJ2-7
abundance: once
v_gene: TRBV30
d_gene: NA
CDR3nt: TGTGCCTGGAGTGACAGGAACGAGGAGCAGTACTTC
CDR3aa: CAWSDRNEEQYF

j_gene: TRBJ2-7
abundance: NA
v_gene: TRBV7-2
d_gene: NA
CDR3nt: TGTGCCAGCAGCTTGCGACGCAACAGGGACGAGCAGTACTTC
CDR3aa: CASSLRRNRDEQYF

j_gene: TRBJ1-2
abundance: few
v_gene: TRBV28
d_gene: NA
CDR3nt: TGTGCCAGCAGCAACCAGGGGTTTTATGGCTACACCTTC
CDR3aa: CASSNQGFYGYTF

j_gene: TRBJ2-5
abundance: NA
v_gene: TRBV6-5
d_gene: TRBD2
CDR3nt: TGTGCCAGCAGTACCGGGACTAGCGTGCCAGAGACCCAGTACTTC
CDR3aa: CASSTGTSVPETQYF

j_gene: TRBJ2-2
abundance: NA
v_gene: TRBV5-4
d_gene: NA
CDR3nt: TGTGCCAGCAGCTTTCAGGGGGGTCACGGGGAGCTGTTTTTT
CDR3aa: CASSFQGGHGELFF

j_gene: TRBJ1-5
abundance: NA
v_gene: TRBV6-2/TRBV6-3
d_gene: NA
CDR3nt: TGTGCCAGCAGTTACTCCTTTCCCGGGCCCAGGGAAGAGCCCCAGCATTTT
CDR3aa: CASSYSFPGPREEPQHF

j_gene: TRBJ2-5
abundance: NA
v_gene: TRBV9
d_gene: TRBD2
CDR3nt: TGTGCCAGCAGCGTAGGGACTAGTCGAGGTCAAGAGACCCAGTACTTC
CDR3aa: CASSVGTSRGQETQYF

j_gene: TRBJ2-1
abundance: NA
v_gene: TRBV3-1/TRBV3-2
d_gene: NA
CDR3nt: TGTGCCAGCAGCCAAGACACGAGCTCCTACAATGAGCAGTTCTTC
CDR3aa: CASSQDTSSYNEQFF

j_gene: TRBJ2-3
abundance: NA
v_gene: TRBV4-2
d_gene: NA
CDR3nt: TGTGCCAGCAGCCGATTAGGGGTGAGAAACACAGATACGCAGTATTTT
CDR3aa: CASSRLGVRNTDTQYF

j_gene: TRBJ2-7
abundance: NA
v_gene: TRBV3-1/TRBV3-2
d_gene: TRBD2
CDR3nt: TGTGCCAGCAGCCAAGATCGACTAGCGGGGGCCCACTTC
CDR3aa: CASSQDRLAGAHF

j_gene: TRBJ2-5
abundance: NA
v_gene: TRBV24-1
d_gene: TRBD1
CDR3nt: TGTGCCACCAGCGTTGACAGGGAAGAGACCCAGTACTTC
CDR3aa: CATSVDREETQYF

j_gene: TRBJ2-2
abundance: NA
v_gene: TRBV7-2
d_gene: NA
CDR3nt: TGTGCCAGCAGCTTGACCCCCGGGACTGGGAACACCGGGGAGCTGTTTTTT
CDR3aa: CASSLTPGTGNTGELFF

j_gene: TRBJ1-3
abundance: NA
v_gene: TRBV12-3/TRBV12-4
d_gene: NA
CDR3nt: TGTGCCAGCAGTCGACAGATTTTGGACATCATATATTTT
CDR3aa: CASSRQILDIIYF

j_gene: TRBJ2-5
abundance: NA
v_gene: TRBV4-1
d_gene: NA
CDR3nt: TGCGCCAGCAGCCAATGGCAGGGCCAAGAGACCCAGTACTTC
CDR3aa: CASSQWQGQETQYF